This record concerns one T cell receptor beta chain sequence. The antigen this receptor binds is unknown. Qualities for individual bases were not recorded, and no much larger clone is one base off. V is cut by 4 bases and J by 2 bases, and the space between the germline ends is 15 bases. The CDR3 covers 15 residues, taking in both the cysteine and the phenylalanine. This entry keeps only the CDR3 DNA: 45 bases, framed from base 1. The CDR1 and CDR2 encoded by the germline V gene are LGHNA and YNFKEQ. This record comes from a study of T cells after yellow fever vaccination (dated by TCRdb to between 2019 and 2020). In terms of the full investigation: Libraries from fractions with low cell numbers were prepared with the SMART-Seq v4 Ultra Low Input RNA kit. To track T-cell clones before and after primary and booster YFV17D yellow fever vaccination, bulk TCR alpha and beta repertoires were sequenced longitudinally. Two healthy male donors, one aged 18 to 29 and one aged 30 to 40 years, made up the cohort. Blood was drawn at multiple timepoints before and after primary and secondary immunization, with bulk PBMC replicates and cell subsets isolated.

In light of the paper, this sample's treatment or condition label describes: live attenuated yellow fever vaccine strain. PBMCs were isolated from peripheral blood using a standard Ficoll-Paque protocol. Dynabeads CD4 and CD8 positive selection kits were used to isolate the CD4 and CD8 T-cell fractions. TriZol was used to extract RNA from bulk PBMCs, CD4 and CD8 fractions, and dextramer-positive and dextramer-negative fractions. TCR cDNA was made using 5'RACE template switching, a step that added a universal primer site and unique molecular identifiers. cDNA synthesis was primed from both the TCR alpha and TCR beta constant segments. Two PCR steps were used to amplify libraries, with sample barcodes and sequencing adapters being added in the second step. Sequencing of libraries was done on Illumina HiSeq 2500 (2x100 bp) or NovaSeq (2x150 bp). The source study handled its data this way. Reads were demultiplexed and collapsed into UMI consensus sequences with MIGEC, and V(D)J alignment was performed with MiXCR. Clonotypes responding to the vaccine were identified with edgeR on replicate PBMC samples, with the criteria of FDR below 0.01 and a log2 fold change above 5 up to day 15. Each bulk clonotype was labeled CD4 or CD8 based on which sequenced repertoire, CD4 or CD8, contained the clonotype at higher abundance. TCRdb reprocessing: public reads trimmed at Q25 with fastp, clones called with MiXCR, in-frame beta chains kept. Entries that share a CDR3 protein sequence are merged under the most common genes and DNA. It is TCRdb's table, rather than the study itself, that gives the V and J calls and clone size. The sample yields some 250,000 distinct CDR3 sequences; around 7% were counted once. About 0.85% of the sample lies in the top ten.

What the authors observed across the whole study: Most clones expanded after primary vaccination were re-detected after the booster (around 96% of CD4 and about 88% of CD8), suggesting broad memory maintenance. The secondary T-cell response was found to be weaker but faster than the primary response, with a peak reached on day 5 rather than on day 15. A small share of clonotypes occurred in both CD4 and CD8 compartments, likely arising from convergent recombination. Because only a couple of donors were included in the study, the extent to which the findings can be generalized is limited. Because abundant contaminating clonotypes from the bulk population could be contained in FACS-sorted repertoires, computational filtering was required.

In this chain, TRBV4-2 is recombined with TRBJ2-7; D gene: possibly TRBD1, on 6 matching bases. The sequencing used CD4+ T cells sorted from PBMCs, collected 15 days after the yellow fever booster vaccination. This receptor was obtained from a man aged 25-45 years who received the YFV17D yellow fever vaccine. The sequenced DNA: TGTGCCAGCAGCCCCGGCGAGGCAGGGGCCTACGAGCAGTACTTC. Its protein product is CASSPGEAGAYEQYF.